Reported below is one TCR beta chain. Sequencing libraries for TCR beta were prepared with iRepertoire HTBI primers and Arm-PCR of CDR3 regions. TCRdb called the multiplex PCR reads again in MiXCR, with one record for every CDR3 protein. The table includes 600,000 to 650,000 distinct CDR3 sequences, less than 20% detected once. The time point: newly diagnosed GD, antithyroid drugs for less than 3 months. Making the TCR library involved RNA that had been extracted from PBMCs. This entry belongs to a study of regulatory T cells in long-lasting Graves disease. The CDR3 has 15 residues. Germline V gene lookup returns CDR1 LNHDA and CDR2 SQIVND (reference sequence). The V gene lost 4 bases and the J gene lost 1 base, with 12 bases spanning the gap. Separately, the same data were catalogued under a study of T cells in Graves' hyperthyroidism and ophthalmopathy.

The chain recombines TRBV19 with TRBJ2-3; no reliable D call. The sequences come from peripheral blood mononuclear cells (PBMCs), collected at new diagnosis, from a patient treated with antithyroid drugs. The TCR sequence derives from a woman in her 30s with Graves disease. The CDR3 sequence: CASSSGGRGTDTQYF. DNA for the CDR3: TGTGCCAGTAGTAGCGGCGGCCGGGGCACAGATACGCAGTATTTT.